These T cell receptor beta chains were read from a single sample in a study of cytomegalovirus exposure and HLA in healthy donors. The repertoire was sequenced with immunoSEQ multiplex PCR; TCRdb's copy has only in-frame clones and lacks some. The table shows 150,000 to 200,000 clones, with about four fifths occurring only once. Sequencing input: PBMCs. The receptors were sampled from a woman between 50 and 59 years old in good health and CMV-seronegative. CDR3s include the opening cysteine and the closing phenylalanine or tryptophan. A D gene is named only where the DNA matches it firmly. Where a row states a size, it is once, few, many or the class of an expanded clone; other rows omit it.

d_call,j_call,clone_size,v_call,cdr3_nt,cdr3_aa
TRBD1,TRBJ2-7,once,TRBV7-6,TGTGCCAGCAGCCCCCGGGGACAGGGTTCCCACGAGCAGTACTTC,CASSPRGQGSHEQYF
-,TRBJ2-3,-,TRBV9,TGTGCCAGCAGCGTAGCCCGCGCGACTAGCACAGATACGCAGTATTTT,CASSVARATSTDTQYF
-,TRBJ1-1,-,TRBV10-1,TGCGCCAGCAGTGAGTCGGCAGGGAACACTGAAGCTTTCTTT,CASSESAGNTEAFF
-,TRBJ2-5,-,TRBV15,TGTGCCACCAGCAGCCGCCTGAACAGTCAGGAGACCCAGTACTTC,CATSSRLNSQETQYF
TRBD2,TRBJ2-7,-,TRBV13,TGTGCCAGCACCAGGACTAGCGGGTCCTACGAGCAGTACTTC,CASTRTSGSYEQYF
-,TRBJ2-7,-,TRBV9,TGTGCCAGCAGCCCAACCACGGGAGCATCCGAGCAGTACTTC,CASSPTTGASEQYF
-,TRBJ2-3,few,TRBV7-3,TGTGCCAGCAGCTTACTGGGGAGAGATACGCAGTATTTT,CASSLLGRDTQYF
TRBD1,TRBJ1-4,-,TRBV19,TGTGCCAGCCGGATGAGGGGCGGAGACAGGGGGAGTGAAAAACTGTTTTTT,CASRMRGGDRGSEKLFF
TRBD2,TRBJ2-5,-,TRBV19,TGTGCCAGTAGTATAGCTGGGACTAGCGGTCAAGAGACCCAGTACTTC,CASSIAGTSGQETQYF
TRBD1,TRBJ1-2,-,TRBV7-8,TGTGCCAGCAGCTTAGACAGGGGGCCTGGCTACACCTTC,CASSLDRGPGYTF
TRBD1,TRBJ1-2,-,TRBV7-9,TGTGCCAGCAGCGTTTCGGGACAGGGGAGCTATGGCTACACCTTC,CASSVSGQGSYGYTF
-,TRBJ1-2,once,TRBV18,TGTGCCAGCTCACCACCCCGAGGCACTAACTATGGCTACACCTTC,CASSPPRGTNYGYTF
TRBD1,TRBJ1-6,-,TRBV2,TGTGCCAGCAGGCGACAGGGGTCCAGGGATTCACCCCTCCACTTT,CASRRQGSRDSPLHF
-,TRBJ1-1,-,TRBV28,TGTGCCAGCAGCGCCGGACGGGAGCCAGTTGCTTTCTTT,CASSAGREPVAFF
-,TRBJ1-5,-,TRBV28,TGTGCCAGCAGCTCCGGACACGAAGGACAGCCCCAGCATTTT,CASSSGHEGQPQHF
TRBD1,TRBJ1-2,-,TRBV18,TGTGCCAGCTCACCTCCCGGGACAGGGGCCGATGGCTACACCTTC,CASSPPGTGADGYTF
TRBD1,TRBJ1-1,-,TRBV18,TGTGCCAGCTCACCCGGACAGGTGGACACTGAAGCTTTCTTT,CASSPGQVDTEAFF
-,TRBJ2-2,once,TRBV7-9,TGTGCCAGCAGCTTTCCCTCCGGGGAGCTGTTTTTT,CASSFPSGELFF
-,TRBJ2-7,once,TRBV7-9,TGTGCCAGCAGCTTAACTGGATCCGGGGACGAGCAGTACTTC,CASSLTGSGDEQYF
-,TRBJ2-3,-,TRBV5-1,TGCGCCAGCAGCTCAAAATGGTTAACAGGGTTGGGGTCACTGGGAGATACGCAGTATTTT,CASSSKWLTGLGSLGDTQYF
-,TRBJ1-4,once,TRBV4-1,TGCGCCAGCAGCCGAGTAGGGGTAGCAACTAATGAAAAACTGTTTTTT,CASSRVGVATNEKLFF
TRBD2,TRBJ2-7,-,TRBV6-5,TGTGCCAGCAGTCAGGGACTAGCGGAGTCCTACGAGCAGTACTTC,CASSQGLAESYEQYF
TRBD1,TRBJ1-5,-,TRBV2,TGTGCCGGGGGGGACAGGGGGCTTGGTCAGCCCCAGCATTTT,CAGGDRGLGQPQHF
TRBD1,TRBJ2-2,-,TRBV2,TGTGCCAGCAGGGCGACAGGGAAGAACACCGGGGAGCTGTTTTTT,CASRATGKNTGELFF
TRBD1,TRBJ2-7,-,TRBV5-1,TGCGCCAGCAGCACGGGGACAGGGGGATCCTACGAGCAGTACTTC,CASSTGTGGSYEQYF
-,TRBJ1-5,-,TRBV19,TGTGCCAGTAGTATAGTCGGGGGGAATCAGCCCCAGCATTTT,CASSIVGGNQPQHF
TRBD2,TRBJ2-7,few,TRBV27,TGTGCCAGCAGTTCGGGTCGGGGGGGTCGATTCTACGAGCAGTACTTC,CASSSGRGGRFYEQYF
-,TRBJ2-2,once,TRBV2,TGTGCCATCAAACGGGGGTGGGAGCTGTTTTTT,CAIKRGWELFF
TRBD2,TRBJ2-7,-,TRBV28,TGTGCCAGCAGGTCCGGGACTACCGTTTACGAGCAGTACTTC,CASRSGTTVYEQYF
TRBD2,TRBJ2-1,once,TRBV18,TGTGCCAGCTCACCTACTAGCGGGACTGACAATGAGCAGTTCTTC,CASSPTSGTDNEQFF
-,TRBJ2-7,-,TRBV4-2,TGTGCCAGCAGCCAAGATAGCGGAAACTACGAGCAGTACTTC,CASSQDSGNYEQYF
-,TRBJ2-6,-,TRBV18,TGTGCCAGCTCGACGTTGGCAGGGACTGGGGCCAACGTCCTGACTTTC,CASSTLAGTGANVLTF
TRBD1,TRBJ1-2,-,TRBV5-1,TGCGCCAGCAGCTTCAGACAGGGCGATGGCTACACCTTC,CASSFRQGDGYTF
TRBD1,TRBJ2-1,-,TRBV18,TGTGCCAGCTCACCGGGACAGAGCTTCGACAATGAGCAGTTCTTC,CASSPGQSFDNEQFF
-,TRBJ2-5,-,TRBV10-3,TGTGCCGGAGGTTCGGGGGAAGAGACCCAGTACTTC,CAGGSGEETQYF
TRBD1,TRBJ2-5,-,TRBV19,TGTGCCAGTAGTATAGGTGGACAGGGTAGAGAGACCCAGTACTTC,CASSIGGQGRETQYF
-,TRBJ1-1,-,TRBV4-1,TGCGCCAGCAGCCAAGATACGCTTTACGGGGCTTTCTTT,CASSQDTLYGAFF
-,TRBJ2-5,-,TRBV6-5,TGTGCCAGCAGCCCCCCGTCGAGGGAACAAGAGACCCAGTACTTC,CASSPPSREQETQYF
-,TRBJ2-6,-,TRBV9,TGTGCCAGCACGAAAGGGGCTGGGGCCAACGTCCTGACTTTC,CASTKGAGANVLTF
TRBD2,TRBJ2-3,-,TRBV18,TGTGCCAGCTCTCTAACTGGTAGCGGGGTCACAGATACGCAGTATTTT,CASSLTGSGVTDTQYF
TRBD1,TRBJ2-3,once,TRBV29-1,TGCAGCGTCCAAGGCGACAGGGGGCGGGCAGATACGCAGTATTTT,CSVQGDRGRADTQYF
-,TRBJ2-5,-,TRBV4-1,TGCGCCAGCAGCCTTCTGTGGGGGGTTCGTCAAGAGACCCAGTACTTC,CASSLLWGVRQETQYF
-,TRBJ1-6,-,TRBV5-4,TGTGCCAGCAGCTTGGATGGAGAGAACTCAAATTCACCCCTCCACTTT,CASSLDGENSNSPLHF
TRBD1,TRBJ2-7,-,TRBV27,TGTGCCAGCAGCCCCGCGGGACAGGGGGCCTACGAGCAGTACTTC,CASSPAGQGAYEQYF
-,TRBJ2-1,-,TRBV29-1,TGCAGCGTTGCGCGGAGGCTGGGGAATGAGCAGTTCTTC,CSVARRLGNEQFF
TRBD2,TRBJ2-1,-,TRBV5-1,TGCGCCAGCAAGGCTAGCGGGATTATCAATGAGCAGTTCTTC,CASKASGIINEQFF
-,TRBJ2-1,-,TRBV27,TGTGCCAGCAGTCCCGGCCTAGCTGGGGATGAGCAGTTCTTC,CASSPGLAGDEQFF
-,TRBJ1-4,-,TRBV4-1,TGCGCCAGCAGCCAAGATAGGGGGTTAGTAGGTGAAAAACTGTTTTTT,CASSQDRGLVGEKLFF
-,TRBJ2-4,-,TRBV6-5,TGTGCCAGCACCTCAGACAGATTAGCCAAAAACATTCAGTACTTC,CASTSDRLAKNIQYF
TRBD2,TRBJ2-4,-,TRBV7-2,TGTGCCAGCAGCTTAGCGTCGAGCGGGGGGGCCAAAAACATTCAGTACTTC,CASSLASSGGAKNIQYF
-,TRBJ1-3,-,TRBV29-1,TGCAGCGCTGAGACAGCTGGAAACACCATATATTTT,CSAETAGNTIYF